This T cell receptor (beta chain) emerged from a study of human T cells and chemical hapten exposure. Via MiXCR, TCRdb re-called the RACE reads, giving one row per CDR3 protein. There are roughly 380,000 distinct CDR3 sequences in the sample; under 6.5% occur only once, and about 5.6% lies in the top ten. With 1 base removed from V and 2 bases from J, the gap between germline ends came to 11 bases. The CDR3 totals 15 residues. Germline lookup yields CDR1 SEHNR and CDR2 FQNEAQ (reference sequence). Sample time point: patch test 2, 6 weeks after DPC sensitization. Treatment here: therapeutic diphenylcyclopropenone sensitization with weekly scalp DPC. From whole blood left unfractionated, total RNA was extracted.

V and J are TRBV7-9 and TRBJ1-1, with D uncertain. This TCR was sampled from a woman aged 18-30 years with alopecia areata. Some clones in this sample may be carry-over from other donors' samples. The specimen comprised whole blood, sampled in connection with sensitization to the hapten diphenylcyclopropenone (DPC). CDR3 DNA: TGTGCCAGCAGCTTAGATAGCGCCGTAAACACTGAAGCTTTCTTT. Translating it yields CASSLDSAVNTEAFF.